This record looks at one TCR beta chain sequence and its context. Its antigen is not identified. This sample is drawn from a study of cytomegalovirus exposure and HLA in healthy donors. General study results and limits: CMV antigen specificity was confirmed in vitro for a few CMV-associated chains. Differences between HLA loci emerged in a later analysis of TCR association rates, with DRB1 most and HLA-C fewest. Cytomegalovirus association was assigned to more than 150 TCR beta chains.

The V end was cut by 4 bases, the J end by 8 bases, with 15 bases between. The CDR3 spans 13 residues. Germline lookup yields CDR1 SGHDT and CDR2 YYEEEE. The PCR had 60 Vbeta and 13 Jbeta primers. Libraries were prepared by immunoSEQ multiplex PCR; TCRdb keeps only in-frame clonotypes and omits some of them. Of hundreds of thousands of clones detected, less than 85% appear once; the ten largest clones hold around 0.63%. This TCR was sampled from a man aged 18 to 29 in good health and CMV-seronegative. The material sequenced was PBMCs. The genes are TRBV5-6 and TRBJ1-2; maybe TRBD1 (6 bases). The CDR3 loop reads CASSEGGLDGYTF. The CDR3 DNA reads TGTGCCAGCAGCGAAGGGGGTCTGGACGGCTACACCTTC. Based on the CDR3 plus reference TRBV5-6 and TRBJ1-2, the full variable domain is DAGVTQSPTHLIKTRGQQVTLRCSPKSGHDTVSWYQQALGQGPQFIFQYYEEEERQRGNFPDRFSGHQFPNYSSELNVNALLLGDSALYLCASSEGGLDGYTFGSGTRLTVV.